This TCR beta chain emerged from a study of blood T cell repertoires in COVID-19. Study-wide context: Material from acute and convalescent COVID-19 was sourced from the United States, Italy and Spain. Sources were T cells, B-cell-depleted T cells, or PBMCs; the material itself was cDNA or gDNA.

Per the study methods: Amplified reference gene primers provided the basis for estimating nucleated cell counts. The repertoire was sequenced with immunoSEQ multiplex PCR; TCRdb's copy has only in-frame clones and lacks some. For V, J and clone size, that table is used; D and trimming come from the DNA. The table has around 250,000 clones, approximately 80% seen once. V dropped 4 bases and J dropped 4 bases, with 16 bases sitting between them. This CDR3 has 14 amino acids. Germline assignment: CDR1 SQVTM and CDR2 ANQGSEA. The chain couples TRBV29-1 to TRBJ1-2; a possible D gene is TRBD1 (6 bases). This sequence originates from a woman aged 18 to 35 with acute or convalescent COVID-19. Sequencing was done on a sample of peripheral blood. CDR3 protein: CSVGPGEFGYGYTF. CDR3 DNA: TGCAGCGTTGGTCCAGGGGAGTTCGGCTATGGCTACACCTTC.